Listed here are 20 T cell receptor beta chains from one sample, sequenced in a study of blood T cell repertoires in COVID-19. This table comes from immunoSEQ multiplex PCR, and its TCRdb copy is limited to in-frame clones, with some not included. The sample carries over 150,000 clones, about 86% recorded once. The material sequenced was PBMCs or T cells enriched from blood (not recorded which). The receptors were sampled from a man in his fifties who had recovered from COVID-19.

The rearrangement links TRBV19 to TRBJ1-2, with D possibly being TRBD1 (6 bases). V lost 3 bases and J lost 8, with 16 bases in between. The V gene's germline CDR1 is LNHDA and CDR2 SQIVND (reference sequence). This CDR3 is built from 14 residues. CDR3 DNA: TGTGCCAGTAGTATGATGACAGGCCTCTTAGGCTACACCTTC. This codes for CASSMMTGLLGYTF.

Here the CDR3 DNA reads TGTGCCAGCAGCCCGAACCCAGGGGAAGGCATTCAGTACTTC. Its translation is CASSPNPGEGIQYF. The chain couples TRBV5-4 to TRBJ2-4; a weak D match, TRBD1 (6 bases). The V end was cut by 4 bases, the J end by 9 bases, with 17 bases between. This CDR3 region has 14 residues. Germline V gene sequence: CDR1 SGHNT, CDR2 YYREEE (reference sequence).

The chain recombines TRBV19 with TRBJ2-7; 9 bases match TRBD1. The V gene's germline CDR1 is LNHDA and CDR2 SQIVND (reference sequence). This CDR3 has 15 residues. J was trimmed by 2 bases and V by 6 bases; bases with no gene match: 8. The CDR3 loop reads CASRVGQGPAYEQYF. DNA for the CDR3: TGTGCCAGTAGGGTTGGACAGGGGCCAGCCTACGAGCAGTACTTC.

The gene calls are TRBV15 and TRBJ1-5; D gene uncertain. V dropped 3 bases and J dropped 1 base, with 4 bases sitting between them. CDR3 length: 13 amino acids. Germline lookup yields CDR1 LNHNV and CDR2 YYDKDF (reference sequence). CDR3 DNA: TGTGCCACCAGCAGGACAAGCAATCAGCCCCAGCATTTT. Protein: CATSRTSNQPQHF.

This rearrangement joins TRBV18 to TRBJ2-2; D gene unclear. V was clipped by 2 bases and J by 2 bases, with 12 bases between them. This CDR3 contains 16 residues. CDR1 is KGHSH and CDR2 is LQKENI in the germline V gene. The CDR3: CASSPFEQINTGELFF. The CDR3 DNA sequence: TGTGCCAGCTCACCATTTGAACAGATAAACACCGGGGAGCTGTTTTTT.

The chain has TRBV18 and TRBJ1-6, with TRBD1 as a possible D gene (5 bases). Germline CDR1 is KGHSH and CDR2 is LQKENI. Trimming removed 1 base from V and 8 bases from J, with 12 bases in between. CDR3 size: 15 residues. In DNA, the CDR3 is TGTGCCAGCTCACCACTTGGGGGAGGGGATTCACCCCTCCACTTT. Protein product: CASSPLGGGDSPLHF.

CDR3 nucleotide sequence: TGTGCCAGCAGCCCGGAGTCCAGCAATCAGCCCCAGCATTTT. Encoded protein: CASSPESSNQPQHF. The chain is built from TRBV7-8 and TRBJ1-5, with D uncertain. With 5 bases removed from V and 1 base from J, the gap between germline ends came to 9 bases. The CDR3 is 14 amino acids. Germline V gene data show CDR1 as SGHVS and CDR2 as FQNEAQ.

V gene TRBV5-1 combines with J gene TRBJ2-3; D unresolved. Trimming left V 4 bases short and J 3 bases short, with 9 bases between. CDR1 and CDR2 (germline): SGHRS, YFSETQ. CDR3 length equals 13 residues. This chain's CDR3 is CASSQTLTDTQYF. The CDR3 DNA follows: TGCGCCAGCAGCCAGACACTGACAGATACGCAGTATTTT.

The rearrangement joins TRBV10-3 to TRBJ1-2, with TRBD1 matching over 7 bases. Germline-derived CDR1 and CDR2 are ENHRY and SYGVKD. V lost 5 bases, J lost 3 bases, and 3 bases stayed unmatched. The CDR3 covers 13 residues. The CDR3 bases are TGTGCCATCAGTAACAGGGGCGACTATGGCTACACCTTC. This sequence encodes CAISNRGDYGYTF.

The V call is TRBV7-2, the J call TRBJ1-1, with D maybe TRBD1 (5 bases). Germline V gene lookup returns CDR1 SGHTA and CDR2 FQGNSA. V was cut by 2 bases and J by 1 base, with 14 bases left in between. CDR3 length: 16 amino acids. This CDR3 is CASSLSPPGGNTEAFF. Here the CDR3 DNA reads TGTGCCAGCAGCTTAAGTCCCCCGGGGGGGAACACTGAAGCTTTCTTT.

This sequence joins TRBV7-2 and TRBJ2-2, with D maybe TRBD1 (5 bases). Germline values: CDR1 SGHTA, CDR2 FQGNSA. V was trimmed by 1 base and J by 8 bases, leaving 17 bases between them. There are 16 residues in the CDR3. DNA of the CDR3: TGTGCCAGCAGCTTAGTTAGTGTCGGACAACCGGGGGAGCTGTTTTTT. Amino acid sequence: CASSLVSVGQPGELFF. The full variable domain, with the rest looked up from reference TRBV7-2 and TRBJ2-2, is GAGVSQSPSNKVTEKGKDVELRCDPISGHTALYWYRQSLGQGLEFLIYFQGNSAPDKSGLPSDRFSAERTGGSVSTLTIQRTQQEDSAVYLCASSLVSVGQPGELFFGEGSRLTVL.

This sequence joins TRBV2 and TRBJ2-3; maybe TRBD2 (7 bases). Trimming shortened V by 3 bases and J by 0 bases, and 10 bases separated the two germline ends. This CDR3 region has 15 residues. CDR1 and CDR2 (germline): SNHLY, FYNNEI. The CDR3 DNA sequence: TGTGCCAGCAGTGATCGGGGGGCTAGCACAGATACGCAGTATTTT. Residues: CASSDRGASTDTQYF.

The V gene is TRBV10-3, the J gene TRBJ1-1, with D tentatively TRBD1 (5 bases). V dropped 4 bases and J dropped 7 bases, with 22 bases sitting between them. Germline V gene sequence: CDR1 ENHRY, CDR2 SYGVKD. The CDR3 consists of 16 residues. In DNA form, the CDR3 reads TGTGCCATCAGTGGGTCGAGGACCCTCGGGGGTCATGAAGCTTTCTTT. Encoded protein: CAISGSRTLGGHEAFF.

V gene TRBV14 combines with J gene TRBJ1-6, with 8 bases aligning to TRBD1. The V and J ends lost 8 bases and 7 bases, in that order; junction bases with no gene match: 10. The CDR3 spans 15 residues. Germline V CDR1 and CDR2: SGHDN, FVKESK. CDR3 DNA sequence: TGTGCCAGCGGCGCCTTCACAGGGGGGAATTCACCCCTCCACTTT. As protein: CASGAFTGGNSPLHF.

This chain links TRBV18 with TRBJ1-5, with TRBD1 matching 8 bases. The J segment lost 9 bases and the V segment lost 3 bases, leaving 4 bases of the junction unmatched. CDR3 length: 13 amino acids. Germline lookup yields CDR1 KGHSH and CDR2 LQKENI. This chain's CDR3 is CASSPTGGRPQHF. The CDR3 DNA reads TGTGCCAGCTCACCTACAGGGGGGAGGCCCCAGCATTTT.

CDR3 residues: CASSPEQGGYTEAFF. In DNA, the CDR3 is TGCGCCAGCAGCCCGGAACAAGGGGGCTACACTGAAGCTTTCTTT. This chain links TRBV4-3 with TRBJ1-1; TRBD1 agrees at 7 bases. Germline CDR1 reads LGHNA; CDR2 reads YSLEER. CDR3 length: 15 residues. With 4 bases clipped from V and 3 bases from J, the junction kept 8 bases outside the gene matches.

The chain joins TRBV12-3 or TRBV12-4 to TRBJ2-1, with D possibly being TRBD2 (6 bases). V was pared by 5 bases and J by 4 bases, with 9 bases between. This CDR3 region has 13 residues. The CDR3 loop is CASSPDYYNEQFF. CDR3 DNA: TGTGCCAGCAGTCCGGACTATTACAATGAGCAGTTCTTC.

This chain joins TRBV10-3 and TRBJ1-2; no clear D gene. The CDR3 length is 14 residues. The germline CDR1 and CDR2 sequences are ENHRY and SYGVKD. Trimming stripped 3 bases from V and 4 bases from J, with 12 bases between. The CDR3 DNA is TGTGCCATCAGTGACTTAGTGGGCCTCTATGGCTACACCTTC. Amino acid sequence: CAISDLVGLYGYTF.

CDR3 coding DNA: TGTGCCAGCAGCCTAGAGGAGGGGACCGTAACATACACTGAAGCTTTCTTT. Translated: CASSLEEGTVTYTEAFF. The chain joins TRBV7-6 to TRBJ1-1, with D possibly TRBD1 on 5 matching bases. Germline CDR1 reads SGHVS; CDR2 reads FNYEAQ. V was cut by 5 bases and J by 3 bases, with 22 bases left in between. The CDR3 has 17 residues.

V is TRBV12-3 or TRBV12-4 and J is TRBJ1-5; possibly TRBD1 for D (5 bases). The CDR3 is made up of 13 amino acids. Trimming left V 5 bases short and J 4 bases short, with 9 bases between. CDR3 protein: CASSLRVNQPQHF. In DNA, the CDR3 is TGTGCCAGCAGTCTCAGGGTGAATCAGCCCCAGCATTTT.